Included here is one T cell receptor (beta chain) sequence, with context. The antigen remains undetermined. The data derive from a study of immune cell composition in non-small cell lung cancer. For the study at large: Histologic subtype was mainly adenocarcinoma or squamous cell carcinoma. Regarding the study as a whole: In adenocarcinoma, maximal tumour-associated clone frequency tracked TIL tumour reactivity. Top 10 clone scores and clonality were higher in squamous than adenocarcinoma.

Sequencing used immunoSEQ multiplex PCR; TCRdb keeps in-frame clones, though not all of them. This sample has fewer than 15,000 clones, with around 69% found just once. The receptor's source is a human donor with non-small cell lung cancer. What was sequenced was lung tumor tissue.

The CDR3 sequence: CARGTGDYNEQFF. The CDR3 region has the DNA TGTGCCCGCGGGACAGGAGACTACAATGAGCAGTTCTTC. The chain carries TRBV2 and TRBJ2-1, with 8 bases aligning to TRBD1. The germline V gene has CDR1 SNHLY and CDR2 FYNNEI. The V and J ends lost 11 bases and 3 bases, in that order; junction bases with no gene match: 6. The CDR3 length is 13 residues.